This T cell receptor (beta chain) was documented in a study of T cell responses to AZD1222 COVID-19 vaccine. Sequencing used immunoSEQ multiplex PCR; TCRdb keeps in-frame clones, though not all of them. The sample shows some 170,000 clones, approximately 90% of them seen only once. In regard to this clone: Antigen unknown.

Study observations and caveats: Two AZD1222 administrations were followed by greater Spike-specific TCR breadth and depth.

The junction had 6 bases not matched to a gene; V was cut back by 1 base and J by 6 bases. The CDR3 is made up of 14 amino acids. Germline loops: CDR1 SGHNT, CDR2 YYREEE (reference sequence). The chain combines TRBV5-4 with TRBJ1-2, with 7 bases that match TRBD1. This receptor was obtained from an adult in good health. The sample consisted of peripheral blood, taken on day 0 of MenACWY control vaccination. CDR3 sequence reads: CASSLRQGGDGYTF. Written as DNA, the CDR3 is TGTGCCAGCAGCTTGAGACAGGGCGGAGATGGCTACACCTTC.